The rows below give T cell receptor beta chains drawn from one sample of a study of siplizumab effects on memory and regulatory T cells. Measured with immunoSEQ multiplex PCR; TCRdb has only the in-frame clones, and not every one. Of some 63,000 clones in the sample, around 96% were seen once. Sequenced material: naive CD8+ T cells sorted from blood. These receptors were taken from a human donor in good health. The CDR3 runs from the conserved cysteine through the conserved F or W. D genes are given only for firm matches.

>TRBV4-1|TRBJ2-1|NA
CASSQQEGSGNYNEQFF
TGCGCCAGCAGCCAACAAGAAGGTAGCGGCAACTACAATGAGCAGTTCTTC
>TRBV19|TRBJ2-1|NA
CASIPSTGLGEQFF
TGTGCCAGTATTCCATCCACAGGTCTTGGTGAGCAGTTCTTC
>TRBV6-4|TRBJ1-2|TRBD1
CASSGRAGGEYGYTF
TGTGCCAGCAGTGGACGGGCAGGGGGTGAATATGGCTACACCTTC
>TRBV5-4|TRBJ1-3|TRBD1
CASSWGTGVGNTIYF
TGTGCCAGCAGCTGGGGGACAGGGGTAGGAAACACCATATATTTT
>TRBV20-1|TRBJ1-4|NA
CSALNEKLFF
TGCAGTGCTCTTAATGAAAAACTGTTTTTT
>TRBV19|TRBJ1-1|NA
CASSIGGAEAFF
TGTGCCAGTAGTATAGGAGGTGCTGAAGCTTTCTTT
>TRBV9|TRBJ2-1|TRBD1
CASSASGGTTNEQFF
TGTGCCAGCAGCGCCTCAGGGGGTACCACGAATGAGCAGTTCTTC
>TRBV9|TRBJ2-2|TRBD2
CASSVERGGPTGELFF
TGTGCCAGCAGCGTAGAACGGGGGGGGCCCACCGGGGAGCTGTTTTTT
>TRBV4-1|TRBJ1-1|TRBD1
CASSHPGTGTEAFF
TGCGCCAGCAGCCACCCTGGGACAGGGACTGAAGCTTTCTTT
>TRBV7-6|TRBJ2-7|NA
CASGNPGDSREQYF
TGTGCCAGCGGCAATCCGGGAGACTCGAGGGAGCAGTACTTC
>TRBV5-4|TRBJ2-1|TRBD1
CASSSGTGINEQFF
TGTGCCAGCAGCTCCGGGACAGGGATAAATGAGCAGTTCTTC
>TRBV29-1|TRBJ1-1|NA
CSVPQGSAEAFF
TGCAGCGTGCCACAGGGAAGCGCTGAAGCTTTCTTT
>TRBV19|TRBJ2-1|TRBD2
CASKNSGGASEQFF
TGTGCCAGTAAAAATAGCGGGGGGGCCAGTGAGCAGTTCTTC
>TRBV19|TRBJ1-3|NA
CASGQGSGNTIYF
TGTGCCAGTGGTCAGGGTTCAGGAAACACCATATATTTT
>TRBV21-1|TRBJ2-7|NA
CASSPGPGQGDYEQYF
TGTGCCAGCAGCCCAGGACCGGGACAGGGTGATTACGAGCAGTACTTC
>TRBV10-2|TRBJ2-7|NA
CASSSGTPGIYEQYF
TGCGCCAGCAGCTCCGGGACCCCAGGAATATACGAGCAGTACTTC
>TRBV9|TRBJ1-1|NA
CASSAHASTALNTEAFF
TGTGCCAGCAGCGCCCACGCAAGTACAGCTTTGAACACTGAAGCTTTCTTT
>TRBV4-1|TRBJ1-1|NA
CASSQVGQAEAFF
TGCGCCAGCAGCCAAGTTGGGCAAGCTGAAGCTTTCTTT
>TRBV30|TRBJ2-7|NA
CAWSESVGGYEQYF
TGTGCCTGGAGTGAGTCAGTGGGGGGCTACGAGCAGTACTTC
>TRBV11-3|TRBJ1-2|NA
CASTREAYGYTF
TGTGCCAGCACTCGGGAGGCCTATGGCTACACCTTC
>TRBV2|TRBJ2-7|TRBD1
CATGGIRDRGFEQYF
TGTGCCACCGGAGGGATCAGGGACAGGGGATTCGAGCAGTACTTC
>TRBV25-1|TRBJ2-5|NA
CASSVPARLGQETQYF
TGTGCCAGCAGTGTACCAGCCCGGTTAGGTCAAGAGACCCAGTACTTC
>TRBV6-5|TRBJ2-1|NA
CASSSTGGWEQFF
TGTGCCAGCAGTTCTACAGGAGGTTGGGAGCAGTTCTTC
>TRBV19|TRBJ2-7|TRBD1
CASSASTGLIEQYF
TGTGCCAGTAGTGCCTCGACAGGGTTGATCGAGCAGTACTTC